In this sample, the clone carrying this T cell receptor (beta chain) turned up many times. The sample comes from a study of HIV-infected patients and healthy controls. TCRdb recomputed calls from the 5' RACE reads with MiXCR, one row per CDR3 protein. The sample lists approximately 67,000 distinct CDR3 sequences, approximately 16% occurring once. Between the trimmed V and J ends, which lost 4 bases and 4 bases, there was a span of 4 bases. CDR1 and CDR2 from the germline V gene are SSHAT and FNYEAQ (reference sequence). The CDR3 spans 11 residues. Input material: CD4+ T cells from blood. The chain links TRBV7-7 to TRBJ2-5; no reliable D call. This sequence was found in a human donor in good health. The CDR3 sequence is CASSSGETQYF. The DNA for the CDR3 is TGTGCCAGCAGCTCCGGAGAGACCCAGTACTTC.